The rows below give T cell receptor beta chains drawn from one sample of a study of T cell responses to AZD1222 COVID-19 vaccine. Repertoires were generated with immunoSEQ multiplex PCR, while TCRdb's copy carries only in-frame clones and drops some. The table records around 170,000 clones, around 90% of them present only once. Material: peripheral blood, obtained 28 days after the second AZD1222 dose. The receptors derive from an adult who received the AZD1222 COVID-19 vaccine. Each CDR3 is given with its conserved first and last residue. D genes are given only for firm matches. Clone size, where shown, is once, few, many, or a class for clones that have expanded.

v_gene: TRBV4-2; j_gene: TRBJ1-2; abundance: NA; d_gene: NA; CDR3aa: CASSQDQGPYGYTF; CDR3nt: TGTGCCAGCAGCCAAGATCAAGGCCCATATGGCTACACCTTC
v_gene: TRBV6-5; j_gene: TRBJ2-3; abundance: NA; d_gene: NA; CDR3aa: CATLRREGFTDTQYF; CDR3nt: TGTGCCACCCTACGCAGGGAAGGGTTCACAGATACGCAGTATTTT
v_gene: TRBV28; j_gene: TRBJ2-5; abundance: once; d_gene: TRBD1; CDR3aa: CASSLGTGNEETQYF; CDR3nt: TGTGCCAGCAGTTTAGGGACAGGGAATGAAGAGACCCAGTACTTC
v_gene: TRBV27; j_gene: TRBJ2-7; abundance: NA; d_gene: NA; CDR3aa: CASSLSWRDYEQYF; CDR3nt: TGTGCCAGCAGTTTATCGTGGCGGGATTACGAGCAGTACTTC
v_gene: TRBV6-5; j_gene: TRBJ2-7; abundance: NA; d_gene: TRBD2; CDR3aa: CASSYSRLAGFEQYF; CDR3nt: TGTGCCAGCAGTTACTCTCGACTAGCGGGATTTGAGCAGTACTTC
v_gene: TRBV18; j_gene: TRBJ1-4; abundance: NA; d_gene: TRBD1; CDR3aa: CASSPADRVKLFF; CDR3nt: TGTGCCAGCTCACCGGCGGACAGGGTAAAACTGTTTTTT
v_gene: TRBV4-2; j_gene: TRBJ2-2; abundance: NA; d_gene: TRBD2; CDR3aa: CASSQALGLGGINTGELFF; CDR3nt: TGTGCCAGCAGCCAAGCCCTTGGGTTGGGGGGGATTAACACCGGGGAGCTGTTTTTT
v_gene: TRBV28; j_gene: TRBJ1-1; abundance: few; d_gene: TRBD1; CDR3aa: CASRTQGLTEAFF; CDR3nt: TGTGCCAGCAGGACACAGGGGCTCACTGAAGCTTTCTTT
v_gene: TRBV11-3; j_gene: TRBJ1-6; abundance: NA; d_gene: NA; CDR3aa: CASSLASGRLPLHF; CDR3nt: TGTGCCAGCAGCTTAGCCTCGGGGAGGCTACCCCTCCACTTT
v_gene: TRBV7-6; j_gene: TRBJ2-5; abundance: NA; d_gene: NA; CDR3aa: CASSLRGVHGAQYF; CDR3nt: TGTGCCAGCAGCTTAAGGGGGGTACACGGGGCCCAGTACTTC
v_gene: TRBV7-9; j_gene: TRBJ1-3; abundance: NA; d_gene: NA; CDR3aa: CASSLGHPETGNTIYF; CDR3nt: TGTGCCAGCAGCTTAGGACACCCAGAGACCGGAAACACCATATATTTT
v_gene: TRBV3-1/TRBV3-2; j_gene: TRBJ1-3; abundance: NA; d_gene: NA; CDR3aa: CASSQEAAGNTIYF; CDR3nt: TGTGCCAGCAGCCAAGAAGCCGCGGGAAACACCATATATTTT
v_gene: TRBV18; j_gene: TRBJ2-1; abundance: NA; d_gene: NA; CDR3aa: CASSSLGGNEQFF; CDR3nt: TGTGCCAGCTCATCACTTGGGGGCAATGAGCAGTTCTTC
v_gene: TRBV4-3; j_gene: TRBJ2-2; abundance: NA; d_gene: NA; CDR3aa: CASSLGWERPTGELFF; CDR3nt: TGCGCCAGCAGCCTAGGCTGGGAGAGGCCCACCGGGGAGCTGTTTTTT
v_gene: TRBV2; j_gene: TRBJ2-1; abundance: NA; d_gene: NA; CDR3aa: CASSPPDLIPNEQFF; CDR3nt: TGTGCCAGCAGCCCACCAGACTTGATCCCAAATGAGCAGTTCTTC
v_gene: TRBV18; j_gene: TRBJ1-1; abundance: NA; d_gene: TRBD1; CDR3aa: CASSPPGGTDTEAFF; CDR3nt: TGTGCCAGCTCACCACCGGGCGGGACAGACACTGAAGCTTTCTTT
v_gene: TRBV15; j_gene: TRBJ1-6; abundance: NA; d_gene: NA; CDR3aa: CATSRDGWNSPLHF; CDR3nt: TGTGCCACCAGCAGAGATGGTTGGAATTCACCCCTCCACTTT
v_gene: TRBV3-1/TRBV3-2; j_gene: TRBJ1-1; abundance: NA; d_gene: NA; CDR3aa: CASSQERGAFAEAFF; CDR3nt: TGTGCCAGCAGCCAAGAAAGGGGGGCGTTCGCTGAAGCTTTCTTT
v_gene: TRBV6-5; j_gene: TRBJ1-2; abundance: NA; d_gene: NA; CDR3aa: CASTLDRSTFYGYTF; CDR3nt: TGTGCCAGCACCTTAGACAGATCAACTTTCTATGGCTACACCTTC
v_gene: TRBV5-5; j_gene: TRBJ1-1; abundance: NA; d_gene: TRBD1; CDR3aa: CASSRMTTGMTEAFF; CDR3nt: TGTGCCAGCAGCAGGATGACGACAGGGATGACTGAAGCTTTCTTT
v_gene: TRBV28; j_gene: TRBJ2-7; abundance: NA; d_gene: TRBD1; CDR3aa: CATVGTASYEQYF; CDR3nt: TGTGCCACCGTGGGGACAGCTTCCTACGAGCAGTACTTC
v_gene: TRBV11-2; j_gene: TRBJ2-7; abundance: once; d_gene: NA; CDR3aa: CASSLGSRVPYEQYF; CDR3nt: TGTGCCAGCAGCTTAGGATCTAGGGTCCCCTACGAGCAGTACTTC
v_gene: TRBV6-5; j_gene: TRBJ1-5; abundance: NA; d_gene: NA; CDR3aa: CASSYWRNQPQHF; CDR3nt: TGTGCCAGCAGTTACTGGAGAAATCAGCCCCAGCATTTT
v_gene: TRBV2; j_gene: TRBJ1-1; abundance: NA; d_gene: TRBD1; CDR3aa: CASSTDRANTEAFF; CDR3nt: TGTGCCAGCAGTACGGACAGGGCAAACACTGAAGCTTTCTTT
v_gene: TRBV5-1; j_gene: TRBJ2-2; abundance: NA; d_gene: NA; CDR3aa: CASRHEAIMNTGELFF; CDR3nt: TGCGCCAGCAGACACGAGGCCATTATGAACACCGGGGAGCTGTTTTTT
v_gene: TRBV11-2; j_gene: TRBJ1-6; abundance: NA; d_gene: NA; CDR3aa: CASSGTRNSPLHF; CDR3nt: TGTGCCAGCAGCGGGACGAGGAACTCACCCCTCCACTTT
v_gene: TRBV7-9; j_gene: TRBJ2-1; abundance: NA; d_gene: TRBD1; CDR3aa: CASSLNPIQGYDEQFF; CDR3nt: TGTGCCAGCAGCTTAAACCCAATACAGGGGTATGATGAGCAGTTCTTC
v_gene: TRBV12-3/TRBV12-4; j_gene: TRBJ2-7; abundance: NA; d_gene: NA; CDR3aa: CASTNSYEQYF; CDR3nt: TGTGCCAGCACCAACTCCTACGAGCAGTACTTC
v_gene: TRBV2; j_gene: TRBJ1-6; abundance: NA; d_gene: NA; CDR3aa: CARSPSGGGAPLHF; CDR3nt: TGTGCCAGATCCCCGTCGGGGGGAGGAGCACCCCTCCACTTT
v_gene: TRBV7-9; j_gene: TRBJ1-1; abundance: NA; d_gene: NA; CDR3aa: CASSLVGVRGLTEAFF; CDR3nt: TGTGCCAGCAGCTTAGTCGGGGTCAGGGGTTTGACTGAAGCTTTCTTT
v_gene: TRBV29-1; j_gene: TRBJ1-2; abundance: NA; d_gene: TRBD1; CDR3aa: CSVGGQGAKGYGYTF; CDR3nt: TGCAGCGTTGGCGGACAGGGGGCGAAGGGCTATGGCTACACCTTC
v_gene: TRBV3-1/TRBV3-2; j_gene: TRBJ1-2; abundance: NA; d_gene: TRBD1; CDR3aa: CASSQAGTVYGYTF; CDR3nt: TGTGCCAGCAGCCAAGCCGGGACAGTCTATGGCTACACCTTC
v_gene: TRBV27; j_gene: TRBJ2-7; abundance: NA; d_gene: NA; CDR3aa: CASSPSGGFSEQYF; CDR3nt: TGTGCCAGCAGCCCGTCCGGCGGGTTTTCCGAGCAGTACTTC
v_gene: TRBV2; j_gene: TRBJ1-1; abundance: NA; d_gene: NA; CDR3aa: CASSVAGEAFF; CDR3nt: TGTGCCAGCAGTGTAGCGGGTGAAGCTTTCTTT
v_gene: TRBV5-1; j_gene: TRBJ1-1; abundance: NA; d_gene: NA; CDR3aa: CASGLMNTEAFF; CDR3nt: TGCGCCAGCGGGTTGATGAACACTGAAGCTTTCTTT
v_gene: TRBV6-4; j_gene: TRBJ2-2; abundance: NA; d_gene: TRBD1; CDR3aa: CASSDGGQTNTGELFF; CDR3nt: TGTGCCAGCAGTGACGGGGGACAGACCAACACCGGGGAGCTGTTTTTT
v_gene: TRBV6-5; j_gene: TRBJ2-1; abundance: once; d_gene: TRBD2; CDR3aa: CASSLAGGYNEQFF; CDR3nt: TGTGCCAGCAGTCTAGCGGGGGGCTACAATGAGCAGTTCTTC
v_gene: TRBV5-5; j_gene: TRBJ2-2; abundance: NA; d_gene: TRBD1; CDR3aa: CASSRAGQGYTGELFF; CDR3nt: TGTGCCAGCAGCAGGGCGGGACAGGGGTACACCGGGGAGCTGTTTTTT
v_gene: TRBV12-3/TRBV12-4; j_gene: TRBJ2-2; abundance: NA; d_gene: NA; CDR3aa: CASSFGNFGELFF; CDR3nt: TGTGCCAGCAGTTTCGGTAATTTCGGGGAGCTGTTTTTT
v_gene: TRBV5-4; j_gene: TRBJ2-2; abundance: NA; d_gene: TRBD1; CDR3aa: CASSITGTATGELFF; CDR3nt: TGTGCCAGCAGCATTACCGGGACAGCCACCGGGGAGCTGTTTTTT
v_gene: TRBV18; j_gene: TRBJ2-3; abundance: NA; d_gene: NA; CDR3aa: CASSPPGLDEDTQYF; CDR3nt: TGTGCCAGCTCACCACCCGGACTGGACGAGGATACGCAGTATTTT
v_gene: TRBV7-9; j_gene: TRBJ2-7; abundance: NA; d_gene: TRBD1; CDR3aa: CASSFLGTARTYEQYF; CDR3nt: TGTGCCAGCAGCTTTTTAGGGACAGCCAGGACCTACGAGCAGTACTTC
v_gene: TRBV7-3; j_gene: TRBJ1-1; abundance: NA; d_gene: NA; CDR3aa: CASSLNQVTEAFF; CDR3nt: TGTGCCAGCAGCTTAAATCAGGTTACTGAAGCTTTCTTT
v_gene: TRBV10-3; j_gene: TRBJ2-1; abundance: NA; d_gene: TRBD2; CDR3aa: CAISKLAGGYNEQFF; CDR3nt: TGTGCCATCAGTAAACTAGCGGGGGGGTACAATGAGCAGTTCTTC
v_gene: TRBV12-5; j_gene: TRBJ2-5; abundance: once; d_gene: NA; CDR3aa: CASGISGRRGQETQYF; CDR3nt: TGTGCTAGTGGTATATCCGGCAGGAGGGGGCAAGAGACCCAGTACTTC
v_gene: TRBV7-8; j_gene: TRBJ2-3; abundance: NA; d_gene: TRBD2; CDR3aa: CASSPRRERGTDTQYF; CDR3nt: TGTGCCAGCAGCCCTCGGCGGGAGCGGGGCACAGATACGCAGTATTTT
v_gene: TRBV9; j_gene: TRBJ2-6; abundance: NA; d_gene: NA; CDR3aa: CASSVGIGSGANVLTF; CDR3nt: TGTGCCAGCAGCGTAGGTATAGGGAGTGGGGCCAACGTCCTGACTTTC
v_gene: TRBV4-1; j_gene: TRBJ1-2; abundance: NA; d_gene: TRBD1; CDR3aa: CASSPKQGTNYGYTF; CDR3nt: TGCGCCAGCAGCCCCAAACAGGGGACTAACTATGGCTACACCTTC
v_gene: TRBV7-2; j_gene: TRBJ2-7; abundance: NA; d_gene: TRBD2; CDR3aa: CASSQIAGGPYEQYF; CDR3nt: TGTGCCAGCAGTCAAATAGCGGGGGGGCCCTACGAGCAGTACTTC
v_gene: TRBV6-5; j_gene: TRBJ1-2; abundance: once; d_gene: NA; CDR3aa: CASSYSRENYGYTF; CDR3nt: TGTGCCAGCAGTTACTCGAGGGAGAACTATGGCTACACCTTC
v_gene: TRBV4-1; j_gene: TRBJ2-1; abundance: NA; d_gene: TRBD2; CDR3aa: CASSQDPGLAVYNEQFF; CDR3nt: TGCGCCAGCAGCCAAGATCCTGGACTAGCGGTATACAATGAGCAGTTCTTC
v_gene: TRBV6-2/TRBV6-3; j_gene: TRBJ1-5; abundance: NA; d_gene: TRBD1; CDR3aa: CASSYRGHQPQHF; CDR3nt: TGTGCCAGCAGTTACAGGGGGCATCAGCCCCAGCATTTT
v_gene: TRBV11-2; j_gene: TRBJ2-3; abundance: once; d_gene: NA; CDR3aa: CASSLDYASTDTQYF; CDR3nt: TGTGCCAGCAGCTTAGACTATGCGAGCACAGATACGCAGTATTTT
v_gene: TRBV4-1; j_gene: TRBJ2-7; abundance: NA; d_gene: NA; CDR3aa: CASSQAFTGDYEQYF; CDR3nt: TGCGCCAGCAGCCAAGCTTTTACGGGAGACTACGAGCAGTACTTC
v_gene: TRBV6-4; j_gene: TRBJ1-2; abundance: NA; d_gene: NA; CDR3aa: CASSDSGVSASGYTF; CDR3nt: TGTGCCAGCAGTGATTCTGGGGTGTCGGCGTCTGGCTACACCTTC
v_gene: TRBV28; j_gene: TRBJ1-1; abundance: NA; d_gene: NA; CDR3aa: CASSSSSGREAFF; CDR3nt: TGTGCCAGCAGTTCCTCTTCAGGGAGGGAAGCTTTCTTT
v_gene: TRBV9; j_gene: TRBJ1-1; abundance: NA; d_gene: NA; CDR3aa: CASSVAPDTEAFF; CDR3nt: TGTGCCAGCAGCGTAGCCCCAGACACTGAAGCTTTCTTT